This T cell receptor (beta chain) appears in the sequencing data of a study of technical replicates of blood from a few donors. The CDR3 has 14 amino acids. After removal of 8 bases from V and 6 bases from J, the junction contained 10 bases not matched to a gene. CDR1 and CDR2 from the germline V gene are LNHDA and SQIVND (reference sequence). TCRdb keeps only in-frame clones here, not all; method: immunoSEQ multiplex PCR. The repertoire includes 7,500 or so clones, 90% to 97% of them detected once, and roughly 7.5% sits in the top ten. The chain uses TRBV19 and TRBJ2-7, with 10 bases fitting TRBD1. The TCR originated in a human donor in good health. The sequencing sample was made of PBMCs. This chain's CDR3 is CASSPGTGDFEQYF. The DNA of the CDR3 is TGTGCCAGTTCCCCCGGGACAGGGGATTTCGAGCAGTACTTC.